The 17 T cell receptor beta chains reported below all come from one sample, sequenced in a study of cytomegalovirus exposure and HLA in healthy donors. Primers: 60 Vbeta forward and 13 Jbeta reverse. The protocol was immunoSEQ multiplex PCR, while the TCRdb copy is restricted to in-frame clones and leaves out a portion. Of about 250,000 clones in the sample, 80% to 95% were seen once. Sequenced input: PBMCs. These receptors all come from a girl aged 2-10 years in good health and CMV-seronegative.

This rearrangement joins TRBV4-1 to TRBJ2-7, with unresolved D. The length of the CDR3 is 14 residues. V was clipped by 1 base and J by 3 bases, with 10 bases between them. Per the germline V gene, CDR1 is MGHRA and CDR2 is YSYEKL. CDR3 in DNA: TGCGCCAGCAGCCAAGTTTTGGGCCGCTACGAGCAGTACTTC. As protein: CASSQVLGRYEQYF.

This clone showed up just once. The DNA for the CDR3 is TGTGCCAGCAGCTCCCCCTTAGCGGGAGGTCCCACAGATACGCAGTATTTT. Translated, it gives CASSSPLAGGPTDTQYF. The chain carries TRBV7-2 and TRBJ2-3; 10 bases match TRBD2. This CDR3 is built from 17 residues. Germline V gene lookup returns CDR1 SGHTA and CDR2 FQGNSA. Trimming removed 4 bases from V and 2 bases from J; junction bases left unmatched: 9.

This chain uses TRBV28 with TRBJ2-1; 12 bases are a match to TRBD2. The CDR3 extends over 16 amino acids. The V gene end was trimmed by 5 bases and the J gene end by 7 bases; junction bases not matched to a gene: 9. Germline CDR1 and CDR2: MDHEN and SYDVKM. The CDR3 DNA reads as TGTGCCAGCAGTCGGCCTAGCGGGAGGGCCGGGAATGAGCAGTTCTTC. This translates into CASSRPSGRAGNEQFF.

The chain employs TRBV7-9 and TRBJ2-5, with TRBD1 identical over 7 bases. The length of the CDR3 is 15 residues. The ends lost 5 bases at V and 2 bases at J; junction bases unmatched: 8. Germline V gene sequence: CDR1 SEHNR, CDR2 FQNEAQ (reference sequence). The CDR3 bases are TGTGCCAGCAGCCCACCGGACAGGATGCAAGAGACCCAGTACTTC. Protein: CASSPPDRMQETQYF.

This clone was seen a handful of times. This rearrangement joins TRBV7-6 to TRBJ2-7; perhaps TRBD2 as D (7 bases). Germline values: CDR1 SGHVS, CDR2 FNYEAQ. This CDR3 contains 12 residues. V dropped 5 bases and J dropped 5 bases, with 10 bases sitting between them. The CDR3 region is CASSTGGHEQYF. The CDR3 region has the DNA TGTGCCAGCAGCACCGGGGGGCACGAGCAGTACTTC.

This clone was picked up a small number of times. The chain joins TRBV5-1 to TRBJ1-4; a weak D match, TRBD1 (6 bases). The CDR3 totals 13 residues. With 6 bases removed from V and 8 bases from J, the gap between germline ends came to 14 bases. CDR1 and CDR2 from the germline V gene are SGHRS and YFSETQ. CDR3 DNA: TGCGCCAGCAACAGGGTTGTGGGAGAAAAACTGTTTTTT. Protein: CASNRVVGEKLFF.

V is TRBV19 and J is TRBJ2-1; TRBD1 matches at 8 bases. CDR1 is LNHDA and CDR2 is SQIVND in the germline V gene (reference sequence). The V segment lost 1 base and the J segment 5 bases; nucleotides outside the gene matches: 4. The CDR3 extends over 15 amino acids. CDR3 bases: TGTGCCAGTAGTATAGTTTGGACAGGGAACAATGAGCAGTTCTTC. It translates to CASSIVWTGNNEQFF.

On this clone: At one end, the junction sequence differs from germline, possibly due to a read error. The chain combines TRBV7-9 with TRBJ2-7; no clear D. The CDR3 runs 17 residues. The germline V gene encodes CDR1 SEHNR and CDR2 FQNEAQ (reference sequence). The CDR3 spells CSSSLSPAESFSYEQYF. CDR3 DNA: TGTTCCAGCAGCTTATCACCGGCGGAGTCCTTCTCCTACGAGCAGTACTTC.

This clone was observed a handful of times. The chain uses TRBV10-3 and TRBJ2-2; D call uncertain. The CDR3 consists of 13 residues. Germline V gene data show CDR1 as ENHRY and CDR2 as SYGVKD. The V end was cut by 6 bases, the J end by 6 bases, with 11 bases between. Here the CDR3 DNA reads TGTGCCATCAGGAATAGTTCTCCCGGGGAGCTGTTTTTT. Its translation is CAIRNSSPGELFF.

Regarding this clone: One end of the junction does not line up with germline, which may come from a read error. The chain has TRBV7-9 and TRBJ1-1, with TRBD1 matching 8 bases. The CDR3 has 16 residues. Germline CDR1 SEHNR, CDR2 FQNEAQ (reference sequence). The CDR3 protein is CSSSLALSGGFTEAFF. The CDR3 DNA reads TGTTCCAGCAGCTTAGCGCTGTCAGGGGGCTTCACTGAAGCTTTCTTT.

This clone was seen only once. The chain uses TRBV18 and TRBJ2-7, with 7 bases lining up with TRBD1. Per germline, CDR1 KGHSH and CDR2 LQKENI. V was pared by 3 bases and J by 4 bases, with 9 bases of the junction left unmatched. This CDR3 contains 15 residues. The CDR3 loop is CASSPFGQGDYEQYF. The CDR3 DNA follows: TGTGCCAGCTCACCCTTTGGGCAGGGGGATTACGAGCAGTACTTC.

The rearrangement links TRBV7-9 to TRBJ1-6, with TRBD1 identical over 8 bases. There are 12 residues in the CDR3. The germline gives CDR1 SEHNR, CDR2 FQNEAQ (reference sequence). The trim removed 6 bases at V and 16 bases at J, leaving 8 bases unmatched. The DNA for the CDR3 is TGTGCCAGCAGTCCAGAGGGGACAGGTCTCCACTTT. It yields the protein CASSPEGTGLHF.

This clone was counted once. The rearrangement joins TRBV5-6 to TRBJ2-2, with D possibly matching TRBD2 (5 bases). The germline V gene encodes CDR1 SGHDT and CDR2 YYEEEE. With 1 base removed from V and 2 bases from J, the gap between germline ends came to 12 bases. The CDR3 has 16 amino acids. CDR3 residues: CASSLRSGTNTGELFF. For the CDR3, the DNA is TGTGCCAGCAGCTTGAGGAGCGGAACCAACACCGGGGAGCTGTTTTTT.

In DNA, the CDR3 is TGTGCCAGCAGATCGGCTAGCGCGACCGGGGAGCTGTTTTTT. Protein sequence: CASRSASATGELFF. The V and J genes are TRBV7-2 and TRBJ2-2, with D possibly being TRBD2 (6 bases). The V gene's germline CDR1 is SGHTA and CDR2 FQGNSA. V was clipped by 6 bases and J by 5 bases, with 13 bases between them. This CDR3 region has 14 residues.

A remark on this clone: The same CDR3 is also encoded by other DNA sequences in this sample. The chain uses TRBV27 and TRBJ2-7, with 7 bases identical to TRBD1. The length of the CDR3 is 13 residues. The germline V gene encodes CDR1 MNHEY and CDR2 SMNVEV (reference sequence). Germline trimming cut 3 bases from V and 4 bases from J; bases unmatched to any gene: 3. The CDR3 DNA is TGTGCCAGCAGTTTTTTACAGGGGTACGAGCAGTACTTC. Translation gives CASSFLQGYEQYF.

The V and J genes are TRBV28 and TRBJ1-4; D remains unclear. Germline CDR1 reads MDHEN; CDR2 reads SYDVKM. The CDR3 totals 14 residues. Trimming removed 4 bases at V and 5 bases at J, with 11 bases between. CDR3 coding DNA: TGTGCCAGCAGTTCCCCCCGCAGGAATGAAAAACTGTTTTTT. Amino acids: CASSSPRRNEKLFF.

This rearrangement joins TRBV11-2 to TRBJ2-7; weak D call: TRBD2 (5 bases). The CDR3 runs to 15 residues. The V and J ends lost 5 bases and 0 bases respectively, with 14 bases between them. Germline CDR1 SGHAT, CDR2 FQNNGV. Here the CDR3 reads CASSPHGESSYEQYF. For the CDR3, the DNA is TGTGCCAGCAGCCCCCACGGGGAGAGCTCCTACGAGCAGTACTTC.